Presented here are 24 T cell receptor beta chains from one specimen sequenced in a study of T cell repertoires in aging, cancer and after chemotherapy. Peripheral blood genomic DNA, not sorted cells or RNA, was the template. TRB rearrangements spanning V, D and J were amplified using mixed TRB-A/B primers. Each CDR3 protein gets one entry after TCRdb re-called the multiplex PCR reads with MiXCR. Of some 11,000 distinct CDR3 sequences listed, around 40% are singletons. Sequenced: blood. All receptors come from a human donor in good health.

This clonotype was found a few times. V gene TRBV30 combines with J gene TRBJ2-5, with a tentative D call TRBD1 (6 bases). V gave up 4 bases and J gave up 0 bases, with 15 bases separating them. The CDR3 covers 15 residues. The V gene's germline CDR1 is GTSNPN and CDR2 SVGIG (reference sequence). CDR3 region: CAWTADRNYQETQYF. The CDR3 DNA reads TGTGCCTGGACCGCCGACAGGAACTACCAAGAGACCCAGTACTTC. Filled out from reference TRBV30 and TRBJ2-5, the complete variable domain reads SQTIHQWPATLVQPVGSPLSLECTVEGTSNPNLYWYRQAAGRGLQLLFYSVGIGQISSEVPQNLSASRPQDRQFILSSKKLLLSDSGFYLCAWTADRNYQETQYFGPGTRLLVL.

This clonotype was counted a few times. The chain combines TRBV7-2 with TRBJ1-5, with no clear D. Per the germline V gene, CDR1 is SGHTA and CDR2 is FQGNSA. Trimming stripped 5 bases from V and 0 bases from J, with 11 bases between. There are 15 residues in the CDR3. This CDR3 reads CASSPRVDSNQPQHF. For the CDR3, the DNA is TGTGCCAGCAGCCCCCGTGTGGATAGCAATCAGCCCCAGCATTTT.

The V call is TRBV27, the J call TRBJ2-7, with D possibly being TRBD1 (6 bases). There are 13 residues in the CDR3. Germline CDR1 MNHEY, CDR2 SMNVEV (reference sequence). Trimming removed 5 bases from V and 4 bases from J, with 12 bases in between. The DNA of the CDR3 is TGTGCCAGCAGTCCGACAGGAAATTACGAGCAGTACTTC. It is translated as CASSPTGNYEQYF.

V usage is TRBV24-1 and J usage is TRBJ2-3; D gene uncertain. The CDR3 totals 11 residues. Germline CDR1 reads KGHDR; CDR2 reads SFDVKD. Between the trimmed V and J ends, which lost 9 bases and 2 bases, there was a span of 5 bases. The CDR3 here is CATGVTDTQYF. The CDR3 DNA reads TGTGCCACCGGCGTCACAGATACGCAGTATTTT.

The genes are TRBV7-3 and TRBJ1-6; D possibly corresponds to TRBD1 (5 bases). Looked up from germline, CDR1 is SGHTA and CDR2 is FQGTGA. With 5 bases removed from V and 9 bases from J, the gap between germline ends came to 14 bases. The CDR3 has 14 amino acids. CDR3 in DNA: TGTGCCAGCAGCCTAAATTGGGACGGTTCACCCCTCCACTTT. It is translated as CASSLNWDGSPLHF.

The chain recombines TRBV7-9 with TRBJ1-2; the D gene is possibly TRBD1 (6 bases). The V end lost 5 bases, the J end lost 5 bases, and 15 bases lay between the germline ends. The CDR3 spans 14 residues. CDR1 is SEHNR and CDR2 is FQNEAQ in the germline V gene (reference sequence). DNA of the CDR3: TGTGCCAGCAGCCTACAGGGCGCCGGTTATGGCTACACCTTC. This encodes CASSLQGAGYGYTF.

The chain joins TRBV9 to TRBJ2-1, with TRBD2 identical over 11 bases. Germline CDR1 and CDR2: SGDLS and YYNGEE. The ends lost 4 bases at V and 7 bases at J; junction bases unmatched: 7. This CDR3 is 15 amino acids long. CDR3 sequence (DNA): TGTGCCAGCAGCCTGACTAGCGGGACGGGAAATGAGCAGTTCTTC. Protein sequence: CASSLTSGTGNEQFF.

This clonotype appeared a single time. The V call is TRBV28, the J call TRBJ2-3; TRBD2 matches at 7 bases. Trimming at V came to 3 bases and at J to 1 base, leaving 4 bases not matched to a gene. This CDR3 is 15 amino acids long. Germline CDR1 and CDR2: MDHEN and SYDVKM. The CDR3 coding sequence is TGTGCCAGCAGTTTTGGGGGGGAGGGCACAGATACGCAGTATTTT. Translation: CASSFGGEGTDTQYF.

The table lists this clonotype with a few counts. The chain recombines TRBV28 with TRBJ2-5; 10 bases fit TRBD2. V was pared by 5 bases and J by 5 bases, with 8 bases of the junction left unmatched. Germline assignment: CDR1 MDHEN and CDR2 SYDVKM. This CDR3 contains 15 residues. CDR3 sequence (DNA): TGTGCCAGCAGTCCGGCCGGGACTAGCGACGAGACCCAGTACTTC. Its translation is CASSPAGTSDETQYF. Full variable domain (outside the CDR3, taken from reference TRBV28 and TRBJ2-5): DVKVTQSSRYLVKRTGEKVFLECVQDMDHENMFWYRQDPGLGLRLIYFSYDVKMKEKGDIPEGYSVSREKKERFSLILESASTNQTSMYLCASSPAGTSDETQYFGPGTRLLVL.

By share, this clonotype counts as medium-sized. The V and J genes are TRBV29-1 and TRBJ1-2, with 8 positions matching TRBD1. This CDR3 is built from 12 residues. Trimming at V came to 6 bases and at J to 3 bases, leaving 3 bases not matched to a gene. Germline loops: CDR1 SQVTM, CDR2 ANQGSEA. The CDR3 DNA reads TGCAGCGTGGAGGGACAGGACTATGGCTACACCTTC. Translated, it gives CSVEGQDYGYTF.

The chain has TRBV20-1 and TRBJ1-6; possibly TRBD1 for D (5 bases). The CDR3 covers 14 residues. Germline CDR1 is DFQATT and CDR2 is SNEGSKA (reference sequence). Deletions cut 4 bases from V and 8 bases from J, with 15 bases between. Here the CDR3 DNA reads TGCAGTGCTACAGCGACAGTTCCCTATTCACCCCTCCACTTT. This codes for CSATATVPYSPLHF.

The chain couples TRBV5-5 to TRBJ1-2, with 8 bases lining up with TRBD1. Germline V lookup: CDR1 SGHKS, CDR2 YYEKEE (reference sequence). V shed 4 bases, J shed 4 bases, and the junction held 0 bases outside the gene matches. CDR3 length equals 12 residues. The DNA of the CDR3 is TGTGCCAGCAGCGACAGGGGCTATGGCTACACCTTC. Amino acid sequence: CASSDRGYGYTF. Full variable domain (rest looked up from reference TRBV5-5 and TRBJ1-2): DAGVTQSPTHLIKTRGQQVTLRCSPISGHKSVSWYQQVLGQGPQFIFQYYEKEERGRGNFPDRFSARQFPNYSSELNVNALLLGDSALYLCASSDRGYGYTFGSGTRLTVV.

This chain connects TRBV6-1 to TRBJ2-3; D unresolved. Germline V gene data show CDR1 as MNHNS and CDR2 as SASEGT. The CDR3 length is 14 residues. V lost 1 base, J lost 2 bases, and 7 bases lay in between. CDR3 loop: CASSEGSDTDTQYF. The CDR3 DNA reads as TGTGCCAGCAGTGAAGGGTCAGACACAGATACGCAGTATTTT.

This clonotype came up a few times. The rearrangement links TRBV6-5 to TRBJ1-5; D remains unclear. Germline CDR1 and CDR2: MNHEY and SVGAGI. The CDR3 has 15 residues. With 6 bases removed from V and 2 bases from J, the gap between germline ends came to 14 bases. The CDR3 DNA is TGTGCCAGCAGCCCAATGGGGAGTGGCAATCAGCCCCAGCATTTT. As protein: CASSPMGSGNQPQHF.

This chain connects TRBV18 to TRBJ2-7; D is possibly TRBD2 (5 bases). V dropped 3 bases and J dropped 5 bases, with 11 bases sitting between them. The CDR3 totals 13 residues. Germline values: CDR1 KGHSH, CDR2 LQKENI. The CDR3 loop is CASSPLGRDEQYF. The CDR3 DNA follows: TGTGCCAGCTCACCTTTAGGGCGGGACGAGCAGTACTTC.

The table lists this clonotype with a few counts. The rearrangement uses TRBV2 and TRBJ1-5, with 7 bases matching TRBD1. The CDR3 totals 14 residues. Germline lookup yields CDR1 SNHLY and CDR2 FYNNEI. With 7 bases clipped from V and 0 bases from J, the junction kept 3 bases outside the gene matches. CDR3 in amino acids: CASTGTASNQPQHF. In DNA form, the CDR3 reads TGTGCCAGCACAGGGACAGCTAGCAATCAGCCCCAGCATTTT. Variable domain in full (rest from reference TRBV2 and TRBJ1-5): EPEVTQTPSHQVTQMGQEVILRCVPISNHLYFYWYRQILGQKVEFLVSFYNNEISEKSEIFDDQFSVERPDGSNFTLKIRSTKLEDSAMYFCASTGTASNQPQHFGDGTRLSIL.

The J gene is TRBJ1-6, the V gene TRBV5-6; the match to TRBD1 covers 7 bases. V trimming: 1 base; J trimming: 9 bases; junction bases outside the gene matches: 7. Per the germline V gene, CDR1 is SGHDT and CDR2 is YYEEEE. The CDR3 is 15 residues long. The CDR3 region has the DNA TGTGCCAGCAGCTTGCGGGGGACAGTTGGTTCACCCCTCCACTTT. Translation gives CASSLRGTVGSPLHF.

Remarks on this clonotype: At one end the junction does not follow the germline gene, possibly because of a read error. The rearrangement uses TRBV4-2 and TRBJ1-6; no reliable D call. Germline values: CDR1 LGHNA, CDR2 YNFKEQ. The CDR3 contains 14 residues. The CDR3 nucleotides are TGCGCCAGCAGCCAAGTTCAGGATAATTCACCCCTCCACTTT. Amino acids: CASSQVQDNSPLHF.

This clonotype was counted only a few times. V gene TRBV6-1 combines with J gene TRBJ1-5, with TRBD1 matching over 8 bases. CDR3 size: 15 residues. Germline V gene data show CDR1 as MNHNS and CDR2 as SASEGT. V shed 3 bases, J shed 6 bases, and the junction held 7 bases outside the gene matches. CDR3 loop: CASSDIGQGGQPQHF. The CDR3 bases are TGTGCCAGCAGTGATATTGGACAGGGCGGTCAGCCCCAGCATTTT.

This clonotype was observed once. The chain joins TRBV19 to TRBJ1-1; D ambiguous. The V gene lost 9 bases and the J gene lost 2 bases, with 34 bases spanning the gap. The CDR3 consists of 20 residues. The germline V gene has CDR1 LNHDA and CDR2 SQIVND (reference sequence). This CDR3 is CASQFEATQGRGGLNTEAFF. For the CDR3, the DNA is TGTGCCAGCCAATTCGAGGCCACCCAAGGGCGGGGTGGGCTTAACACTGAAGCTTTCTTT.

The rearrangement uses TRBV5-6 and TRBJ2-2, with 10 nucleotides matching TRBD2. Germline CDR1 and CDR2: SGHDT and YYEEEE. V shed 4 bases and J 2 bases; nucleotides not matched to a gene: 5. The CDR3 runs to 16 residues. Here the CDR3 reads CASSAQREGNTGELFF. The CDR3 DNA reads as TGTGCCAGCAGCGCACAGCGGGAGGGTAACACCGGGGAGCTGTTTTTT.

The V gene is TRBV14, the J gene TRBJ1-2; the D is unclear. Deletions cut 1 base from V and 6 bases from J, with 15 bases between. This CDR3 is 15 amino acids long. Per germline, CDR1 SGHDN and CDR2 FVKESK. The CDR3 nucleotides are TGTGCCAGCAGCCAAGGTTATCCAGAAGATGATGGCTACACCTTC. Translating gives CASSQGYPEDDGYTF.

This chain links TRBV7-2 with TRBJ2-2; the match to TRBD2 covers 11 bases. This CDR3 is built from 16 residues. From germline, CDR1 is SGHTA and CDR2 FQGNSA. Trimming removed 5 bases from V and 7 bases from J; junction bases left unmatched: 9. The CDR3 DNA sequence: TGTGCCAGCAGCCCGACTAGCGGGATGGTTCACGGGGAGCTGTTTTTT. Amino acid sequence: CASSPTSGMVHGELFF.

There are a few counts of this clonotype. CDR3 loop: CSAINSASSTDTQYF. The CDR3 DNA reads TGCAGTGCTATCAATTCGGCAAGTAGCACAGATACGCAGTATTTT. The chain employs TRBV20-1 and TRBJ2-3; D not certain. V was shortened by 4 bases and J by 0 bases, with 14 bases between the two germline ends. The CDR3 has 15 amino acids. CDR1 is DFQATT, CDR2 SNEGSKA, per germline (reference sequence).